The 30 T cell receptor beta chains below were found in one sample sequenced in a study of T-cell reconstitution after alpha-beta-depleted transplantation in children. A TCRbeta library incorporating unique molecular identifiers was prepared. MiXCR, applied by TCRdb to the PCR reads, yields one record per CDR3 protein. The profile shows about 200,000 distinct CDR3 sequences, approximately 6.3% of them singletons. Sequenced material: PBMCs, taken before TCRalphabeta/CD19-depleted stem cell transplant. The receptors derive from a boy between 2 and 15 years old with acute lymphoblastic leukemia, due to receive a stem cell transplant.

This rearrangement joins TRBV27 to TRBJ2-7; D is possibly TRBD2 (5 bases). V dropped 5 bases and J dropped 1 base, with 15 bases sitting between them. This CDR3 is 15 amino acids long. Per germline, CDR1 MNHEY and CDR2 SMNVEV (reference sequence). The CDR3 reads CASSTLAGESYEQYF. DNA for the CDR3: TGTGCCAGCAGTACTCTCGCCGGGGAGTCCTACGAGCAGTACTTC.

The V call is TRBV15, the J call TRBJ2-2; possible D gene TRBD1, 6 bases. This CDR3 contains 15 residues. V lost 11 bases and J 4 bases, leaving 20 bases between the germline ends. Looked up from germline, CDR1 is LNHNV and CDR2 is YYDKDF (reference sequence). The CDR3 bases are TGTGCCGCCAAACCACAGGGTTCGGGCACCGGGGAGCTGTTTTTT. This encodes CAAKPQGSGTGELFF.

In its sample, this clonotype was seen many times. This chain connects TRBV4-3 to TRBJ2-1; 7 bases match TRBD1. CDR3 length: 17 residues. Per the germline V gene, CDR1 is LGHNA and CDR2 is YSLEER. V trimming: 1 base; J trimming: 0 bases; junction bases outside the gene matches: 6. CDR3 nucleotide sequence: TGCGCCAGCAGCCAAGTTAGGGGGCGGAGCTCCTACAATGAGCAGTTCTTC. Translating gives CASSQVRGRSSYNEQFF.

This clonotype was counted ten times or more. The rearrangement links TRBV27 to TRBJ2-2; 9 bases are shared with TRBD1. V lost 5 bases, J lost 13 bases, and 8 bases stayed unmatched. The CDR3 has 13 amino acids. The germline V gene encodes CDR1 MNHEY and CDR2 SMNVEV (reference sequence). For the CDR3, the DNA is TGTGCCAGCAGTGAGGCCGGGACAGGGAGGCTGTTTTTT. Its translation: CASSEAGTGRLFF.

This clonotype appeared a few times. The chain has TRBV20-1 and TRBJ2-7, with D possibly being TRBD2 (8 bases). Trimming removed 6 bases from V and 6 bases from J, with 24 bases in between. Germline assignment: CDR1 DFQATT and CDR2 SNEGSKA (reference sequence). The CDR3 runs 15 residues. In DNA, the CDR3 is TGCAGTGCCCTTGATAGCGGGACAGCGATCCTCGAGCAGTACTTC. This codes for CSALDSGTAILEQYF.

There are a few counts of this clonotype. CDR3 nucleotides: TGTGCCAGCAGCGGACAGGGGGCAAGTGAAAAACTGTTTTTT. It codes for CASSGQGASEKLFF. The chain carries TRBV5-6 and TRBJ1-4, with 11 bases that match TRBD1. The CDR3 has 14 amino acids. J gave up 7 bases and V 4 bases, and 3 bases lay outside the gene matches. CDR1 SGHDT and CDR2 YYEEEE come from the germline V gene.

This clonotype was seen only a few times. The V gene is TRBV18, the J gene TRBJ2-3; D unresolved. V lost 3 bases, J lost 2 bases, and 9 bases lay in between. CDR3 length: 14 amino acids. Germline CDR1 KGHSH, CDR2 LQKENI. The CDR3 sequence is CASSPPGNTDTQYF. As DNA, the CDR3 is TGTGCCAGCTCACCTCCAGGAAACACAGATACGCAGTATTTT.

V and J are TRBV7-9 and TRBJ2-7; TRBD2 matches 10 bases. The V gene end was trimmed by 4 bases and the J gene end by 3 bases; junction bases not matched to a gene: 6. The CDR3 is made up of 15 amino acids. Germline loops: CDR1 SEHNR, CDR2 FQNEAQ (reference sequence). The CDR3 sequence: CASSSASGGSYEQYF. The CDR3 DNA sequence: TGTGCCAGCAGCTCCGCTAGCGGGGGCAGCTACGAGCAGTACTTC.

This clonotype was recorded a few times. The CDR3: CASSSQAGGPGEQYF. CDR3 bases: TGTGCCAGCAGTTCTCAAGCGGGAGGGCCTGGTGAGCAGTACTTC. The J gene is TRBJ2-7, the V gene TRBV7-9; the match to TRBD2 covers 10 bases. With V trimmed by 6 bases and J by 7 bases, 12 bases remained unmatched. The CDR3 covers 15 residues. Germline values: CDR1 SEHNR, CDR2 FQNEAQ (reference sequence).

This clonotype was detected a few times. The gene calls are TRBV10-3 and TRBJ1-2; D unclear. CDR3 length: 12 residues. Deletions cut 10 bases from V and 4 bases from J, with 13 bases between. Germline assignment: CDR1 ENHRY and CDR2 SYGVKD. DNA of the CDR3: TGTGCCACCGGCGGGGAGTCCTATGGCTACACCTTC. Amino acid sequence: CATGGESYGYTF.

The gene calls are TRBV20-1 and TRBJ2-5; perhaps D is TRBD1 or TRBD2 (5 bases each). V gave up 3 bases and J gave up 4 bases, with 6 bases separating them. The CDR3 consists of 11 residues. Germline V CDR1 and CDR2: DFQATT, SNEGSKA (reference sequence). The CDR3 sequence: CSASGAETQYF. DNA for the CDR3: TGCAGTGCTAGCGGGGCAGAGACCCAGTACTTC.

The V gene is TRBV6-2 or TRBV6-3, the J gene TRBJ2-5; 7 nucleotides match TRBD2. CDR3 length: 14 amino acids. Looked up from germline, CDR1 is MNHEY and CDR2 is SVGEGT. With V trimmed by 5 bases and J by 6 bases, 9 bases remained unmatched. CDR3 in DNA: TGTGCCAGCAGTCCCCCTGGGGGACTAAAGACCCAGTACTTC. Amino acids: CASSPPGGLKTQYF.

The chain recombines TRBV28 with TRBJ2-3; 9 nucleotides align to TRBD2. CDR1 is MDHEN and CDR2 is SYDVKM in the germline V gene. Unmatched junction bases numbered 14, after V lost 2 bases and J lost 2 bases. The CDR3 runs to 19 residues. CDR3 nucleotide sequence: TGTGCCAGCAGTTTAGGAAGCCCCAGACTAGCGGTCCTCACAGATACGCAGTATTTT. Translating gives CASSLGSPRLAVLTDTQYF.

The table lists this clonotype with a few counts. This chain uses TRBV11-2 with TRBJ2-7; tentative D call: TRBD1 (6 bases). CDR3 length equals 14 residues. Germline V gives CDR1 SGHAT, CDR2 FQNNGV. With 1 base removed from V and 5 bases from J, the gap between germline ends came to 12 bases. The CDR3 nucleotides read TGTGCCAGCAGCTTAGGTTCGGACAGAAACGAGCAGTACTTC. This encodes CASSLGSDRNEQYF.

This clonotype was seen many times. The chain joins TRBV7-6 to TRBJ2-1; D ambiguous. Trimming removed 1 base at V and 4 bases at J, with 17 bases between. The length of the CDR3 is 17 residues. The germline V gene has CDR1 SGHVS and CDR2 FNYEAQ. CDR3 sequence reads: CASSLVGFEDMYNEQFF. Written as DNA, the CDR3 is TGTGCCAGCAGCTTAGTTGGGTTTGAGGATATGTACAATGAGCAGTTCTTC. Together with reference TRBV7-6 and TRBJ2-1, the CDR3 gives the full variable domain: GAGVSQSPRYKVTKRGQDVALRCDPISGHVSLYWYRQALGQGPEFLTYFNYEAQQDKSGLPNDRFSAERPEGSISTLTIQRTEQRDSAMYRCASSLVGFEDMYNEQFFGPGTRLTVL.

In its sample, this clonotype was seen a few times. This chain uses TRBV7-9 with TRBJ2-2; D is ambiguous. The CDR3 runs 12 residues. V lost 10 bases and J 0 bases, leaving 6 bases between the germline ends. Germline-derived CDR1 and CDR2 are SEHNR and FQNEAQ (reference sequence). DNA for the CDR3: TGTGCCACTCCTACGAACACCGGGGAGCTGTTTTTT. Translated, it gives CATPTNTGELFF.

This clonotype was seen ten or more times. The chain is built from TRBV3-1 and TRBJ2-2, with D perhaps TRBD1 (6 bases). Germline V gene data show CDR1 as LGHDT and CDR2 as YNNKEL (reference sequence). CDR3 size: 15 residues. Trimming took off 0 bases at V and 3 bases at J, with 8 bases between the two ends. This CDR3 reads CASSQETGYTGELFF. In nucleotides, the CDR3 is TGTGCCAGCAGCCAAGAAACAGGGTACACCGGGGAGCTGTTTTTT.

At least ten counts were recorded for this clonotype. The CDR3, as DNA: TGCAGTGCTCCCCTTGGGGGGAGGCCCGATGAGCAGTTCTTC. Translation: CSAPLGGRPDEQFF. The chain recombines TRBV20-1 with TRBJ2-1, with D perhaps TRBD2 (6 bases). Germline V gene data show CDR1 as DFQATT and CDR2 as SNEGSKA (reference sequence). V was pared by 5 bases and J by 8 bases, with 19 bases between. The CDR3 is 14 residues long.

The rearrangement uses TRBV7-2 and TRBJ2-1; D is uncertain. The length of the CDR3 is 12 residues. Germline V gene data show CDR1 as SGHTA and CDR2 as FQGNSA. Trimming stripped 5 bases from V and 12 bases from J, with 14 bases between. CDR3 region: CASSPVDSGQFF. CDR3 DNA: TGTGCCAGCAGCCCAGTCGATTCGGGGCAGTTCTTC.

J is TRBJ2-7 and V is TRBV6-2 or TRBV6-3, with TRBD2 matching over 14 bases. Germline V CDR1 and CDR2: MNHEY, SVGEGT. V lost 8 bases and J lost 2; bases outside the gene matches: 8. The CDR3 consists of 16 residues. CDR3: CASRLRGLAGAYEQYF. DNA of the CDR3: TGTGCCAGCCGACTGCGGGGACTAGCGGGAGCCTACGAGCAGTACTTC.

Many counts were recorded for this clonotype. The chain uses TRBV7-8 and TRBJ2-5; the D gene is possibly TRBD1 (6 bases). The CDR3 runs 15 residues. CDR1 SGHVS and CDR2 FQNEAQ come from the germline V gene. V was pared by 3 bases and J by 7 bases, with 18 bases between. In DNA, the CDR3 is TGTGCCAGCAGCTTGCCAATGCTGGGGGCGGGGACCCAGTACTTC. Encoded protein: CASSLPMLGAGTQYF.

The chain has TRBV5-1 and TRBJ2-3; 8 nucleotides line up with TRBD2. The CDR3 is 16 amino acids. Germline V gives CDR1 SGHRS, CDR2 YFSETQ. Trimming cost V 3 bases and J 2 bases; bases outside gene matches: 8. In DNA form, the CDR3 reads TGCGCCAGCAGCTGGAAACAGCGGGAGCTCACAGATACGCAGTATTTT. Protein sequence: CASSWKQRELTDTQYF.

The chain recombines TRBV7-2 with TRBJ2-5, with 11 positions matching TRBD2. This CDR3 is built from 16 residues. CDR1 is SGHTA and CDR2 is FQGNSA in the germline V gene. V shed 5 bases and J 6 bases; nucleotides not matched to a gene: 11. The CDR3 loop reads CASSPGVWTSGQTQYF. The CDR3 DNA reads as TGTGCCAGCAGCCCCGGGGTTTGGACTAGCGGGCAGACCCAGTACTTC.

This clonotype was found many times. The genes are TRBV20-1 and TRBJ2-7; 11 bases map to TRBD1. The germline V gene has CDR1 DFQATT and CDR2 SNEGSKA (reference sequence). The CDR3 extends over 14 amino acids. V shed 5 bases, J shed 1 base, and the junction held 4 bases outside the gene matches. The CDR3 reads CSARTGGSSYEQYF. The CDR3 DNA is TGCAGTGCTCGGACAGGGGGCTCATCCTACGAGCAGTACTTC.

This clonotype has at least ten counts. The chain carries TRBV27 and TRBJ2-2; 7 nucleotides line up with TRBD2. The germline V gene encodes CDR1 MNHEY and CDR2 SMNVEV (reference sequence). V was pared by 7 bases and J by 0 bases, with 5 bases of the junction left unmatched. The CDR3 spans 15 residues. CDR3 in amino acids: CASIERGSNTGELFF. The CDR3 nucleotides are TGTGCCAGCATTGAGCGGGGATCGAACACCGGGGAGCTGTTTTTT.

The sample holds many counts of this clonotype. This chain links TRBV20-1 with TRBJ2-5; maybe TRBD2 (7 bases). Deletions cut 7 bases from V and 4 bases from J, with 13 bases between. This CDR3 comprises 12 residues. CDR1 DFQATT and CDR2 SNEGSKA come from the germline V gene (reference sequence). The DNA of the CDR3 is TGCAGTGTCCAGGGGAGGGCAGAGACCCAGTACTTC. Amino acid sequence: CSVQGRAETQYF.

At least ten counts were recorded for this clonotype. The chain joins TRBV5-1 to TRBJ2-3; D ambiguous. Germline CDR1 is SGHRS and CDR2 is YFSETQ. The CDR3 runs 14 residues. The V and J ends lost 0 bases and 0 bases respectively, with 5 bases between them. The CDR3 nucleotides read TGCGCCAGCAGCTTGGGCGGCAGCACAGATACGCAGTATTTT. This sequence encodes CASSLGGSTDTQYF.

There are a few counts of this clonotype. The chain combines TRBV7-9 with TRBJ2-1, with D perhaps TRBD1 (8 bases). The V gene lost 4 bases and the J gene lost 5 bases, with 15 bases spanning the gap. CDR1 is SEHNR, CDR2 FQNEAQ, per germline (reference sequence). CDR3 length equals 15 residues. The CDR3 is CASSSTGGGNNEQFF. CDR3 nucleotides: TGTGCCAGCAGCTCTACAGGGGGGGGAAACAATGAGCAGTTCTTC.

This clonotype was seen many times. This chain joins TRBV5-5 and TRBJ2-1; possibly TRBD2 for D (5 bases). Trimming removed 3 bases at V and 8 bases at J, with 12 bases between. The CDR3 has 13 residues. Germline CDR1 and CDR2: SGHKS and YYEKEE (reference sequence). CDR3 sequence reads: CASSYGVYDEQFF. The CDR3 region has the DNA TGTGCCAGCAGCTACGGGGTTTACGATGAGCAGTTCTTC.

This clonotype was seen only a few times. CDR3 coding DNA: TGTGCCAGCAGTCCACTCTTGAACACTGAAGCTTTCTTT. This sequence encodes CASSPLLNTEAFF. V usage is TRBV12-3 or TRBV12-4 and J usage is TRBJ1-1; D is unclear. The CDR3 covers 13 residues. Trimming took off 5 bases at V and 0 bases at J, with 7 bases between the two ends.